What follows are 30 T cell receptor beta chains derived from one specimen sequenced in a study of blood T cell repertoires in COVID-19. Generated by immunoSEQ multiplex PCR, the TCRdb table keeps only in-frame clones and is missing some. The table lists roughly 61,000 clones, roughly 80% of them singletons. Specimen: peripheral blood. These receptor sequences come from a woman between 65 and 79 years old with acute or convalescent COVID-19.

The chain combines TRBV4-1 with TRBJ1-2, with D maybe TRBD1 (5 bases). CDR1 MGHRA and CDR2 YSYEKL come from the germline V gene. The CDR3 extends over 17 amino acids. V lost 1 base and J lost 7, with 22 bases in between. CDR3 loop: CASSQVRKPGGGFGYTF. CDR3 DNA sequence: TGCGCCAGCAGCCAAGTTCGGAAACCGGGGGGGGGTTTTGGCTACACCTTC.

The chain has TRBV19 and TRBJ1-2; D possibly corresponds to TRBD1 (5 bases). CDR3 length equals 14 residues. Germline V gene data show CDR1 as LNHDA and CDR2 as SQIVND (reference sequence). V lost 6 bases to trimming and J lost 8 bases, with 19 bases between them. The CDR3 coding sequence is TGTGCCAGTAGCCCACCGGGGACTGGTGCCGGCTACACCTTC. Its translation: CASSPPGTGAGYTF.

The gene calls are TRBV5-6 and TRBJ1-2; no definite D call. The CDR3 is 12 amino acids. CDR1 SGHDT and CDR2 YYEEEE come from the germline V gene. The V end was cut by 7 bases, the J end by 8 bases, with 15 bases between. Here the CDR3 DNA reads TGTGCCAGCGAATACGGAGCCCAAGGCTACACCTTC. Protein product: CASEYGAQGYTF. Together with reference TRBV5-6 and TRBJ1-2, the CDR3 gives the full variable domain: DAGVTQSPTHLIKTRGQQVTLRCSPKSGHDTVSWYQQALGQGPQFIFQYYEEEERQRGNFPDRFSGHQFPNYSSELNVNALLLGDSALYLCASEYGAQGYTFGSGTRLTVV.

This chain links TRBV27 with TRBJ1-2, with D unclear. This CDR3 spans 16 amino acids. The germline V gene encodes CDR1 MNHEY and CDR2 SMNVEV (reference sequence). Trimming left V 6 bases short and J 0 bases short, with 17 bases between. The CDR3 DNA is TGTGCCAGCAGCCCTATGAGAGGGTCATCTAACTATGGCTACACCTTC. It translates to CASSPMRGSSNYGYTF.

This chain uses TRBV5-1 with TRBJ2-5; D call uncertain. The CDR3 loop spans 13 amino acids. Germline V CDR1 and CDR2: SGHRS, YFSETQ. V gave up 0 bases and J gave up 5 bases, with 8 bases separating them. This chain's CDR3 is CASSLATGETQYF. Written as DNA, the CDR3 is TGCGCCAGCAGCTTGGCGACCGGGGAGACCCAGTACTTC.

The chain uses TRBV9 and TRBJ2-5; D unresolved. The length of the CDR3 is 15 residues. The V end lost 0 bases, the J end lost 5 bases, and 14 bases lay between the germline ends. Germline lookup yields CDR1 SGDLS and CDR2 YYNGEE. The DNA for the CDR3 is TGTGCCAGCAGCGTAGGGGCAGCCTTTGAGGAGACCCAGTACTTC. It yields the protein CASSVGAAFEETQYF.

This chain joins TRBV3-1 (or the pseudogene TRBV3-2) and TRBJ1-4; possibly TRBD1 for D (5 bases). Trimming shortened V by 8 bases and J by 2 bases, and 15 bases separated the two germline ends. Germline V CDR1 and CDR2: LGHDT, YNNKEL (reference sequence). This CDR3 region has 15 residues. The CDR3 nucleotides are TGTGCCAGCCGGGGGTTATATGCGACTAATGAAAAACTGTTTTTT. Protein sequence: CASRGLYATNEKLFF.

The V and J genes are TRBV5-1 and TRBJ2-7; 9 bases are shared with TRBD1. The CDR3 consists of 15 residues. CDR1 is SGHRS and CDR2 is YFSETQ in the germline V gene. V trimming: 0 bases; J trimming: 0 bases; junction bases outside the gene matches: 1. The CDR3 region is CASSLGTGDSYEQYV. The CDR3 nucleotides read TGCGCCAGCAGCTTGGGGACAGGGGACTCCTACGAGCAGTACGTC.

This clone was picked up one time. The rearrangement joins TRBV20-1 to TRBJ1-1, with D unresolved. Per the germline V gene, CDR1 is DFQATT and CDR2 is SNEGSKA (reference sequence). With 3 bases removed from V and 7 bases from J, the gap between germline ends came to 9 bases. The CDR3 is made up of 11 amino acids. The CDR3: CSASETDEAFF. CDR3 bases: TGCAGTGCTAGTGAGACTGATGAAGCTTTCTTT.

This clone was observed a single time. The chain recombines TRBV6-6 with TRBJ1-3; 7 bases agree with TRBD1. Per the germline V gene, CDR1 is MNHNY and CDR2 is SVGAGI (reference sequence). V was clipped by 6 bases and J by 2 bases; unmatched bases: 16. This CDR3 is 18 amino acids long. CDR3 DNA: TGTGCCAGCAGCCGAGACACCGTAAGGACAGGCCCTGGAAACACCATATATTTT. It is translated as CASSRDTVRTGPGNTIYF.

The rearrangement uses TRBV5-4 and TRBJ2-2; a weak D match, TRBD2 (5 bases). Germline V gives CDR1 SGHNT, CDR2 YYREEE (reference sequence). The CDR3 has 16 residues. V lost 1 base to trimming and J lost 0 bases, with 10 bases between them. This CDR3 reads CASSLSAGTNTGELFF. Written as DNA, the CDR3 is TGTGCCAGCAGCTTGTCGGCGGGTACGAACACCGGGGAGCTGTTTTTT.

The V call is TRBV14, the J call TRBJ2-1, with 8 positions matching TRBD2. Trimming at V came to 1 base and at J to 4 bases, leaving 3 bases not matched to a gene. Germline V gene lookup returns CDR1 SGHDN and CDR2 FVKESK. The CDR3 extends over 15 amino acids. The CDR3 nucleotides are TGTGCCAGCAGCCAAGTAAGCGGGGGTTACAATGAGCAGTTCTTC. This translates into CASSQVSGGYNEQFF.

In this sample, this clone turned up once. The chain carries TRBV18 and TRBJ2-4; no reliable D call. CDR3 length: 13 residues. The germline CDR1 and CDR2 sequences are KGHSH and LQKENI. V was pared by 0 bases and J by 11 bases, with 11 bases between. Here the CDR3 reads CASSPPQVPFQYF. DNA of the CDR3: TGTGCCAGCTCACCACCACAAGTACCGTTTCAGTACTTC. Variable domain in full (rest from reference TRBV18 and TRBJ2-4): NAGVMQNPRHLVRRRGQEARLRCSPMKGHSHVYWYRQLPEEGLKFMVYLQKENIIDESGMPKERFSAEFPKEGPSILRIQQVVRGDSAAYFCASSPPQVPFQYFGAGTRLSVL.

The V call is TRBV20-1, the J call TRBJ1-2, with D hard to call. There are 12 residues in the CDR3. Germline assignment: CDR1 DFQATT and CDR2 SNEGSKA (reference sequence). V was trimmed by 3 bases and J by 1 base, leaving 6 bases between them. As DNA, the CDR3 is TGCAGTGCTAGTACAGATAACTATGGCTACACCTTC. Amino acids: CSASTDNYGYTF.

This clone was detected a few times. The gene calls are TRBV7-9 and TRBJ1-5; D gene ambiguous. The V gene's germline CDR1 is SEHNR and CDR2 FQNEAQ (reference sequence). The CDR3 has 13 amino acids. V lost 3 bases and J 5 bases, leaving 8 bases between the germline ends. The CDR3 protein is CASSFSGDQPQHF. In nucleotides, the CDR3 is TGTGCCAGCAGCTTTTCGGGAGATCAGCCCCAGCATTTT.

The rearrangement links TRBV3-1 (or the pseudogene TRBV3-2) to TRBJ2-7, with 8 bases matching TRBD1. J was trimmed by 3 bases and V by 4 bases; bases with no gene match: 2. This CDR3 region has 13 residues. Germline V CDR1 and CDR2: LGHDT, YNNKEL (reference sequence). CDR3 residues: CASSLGQGYEQYF. The DNA of the CDR3 is TGTGCCAGCAGCCTCGGACAGGGCTACGAGCAGTACTTC.

The rearrangement uses TRBV5-5 and TRBJ2-7, with 11 bases lining up with TRBD1. Germline values: CDR1 SGHKS, CDR2 YYEKEE (reference sequence). The CDR3 consists of 15 residues. The V segment lost 2 bases and the J segment 9 bases; nucleotides outside the gene matches: 10. The CDR3 nucleotides are TGTGCCAGCAGCTTTAGGGGACAGGGGGATGTCGGGCAGTACGTC. As protein: CASSFRGQGDVGQYV.

The chain is built from TRBV7-8 and TRBJ1-3, with TRBD1 as a possible D gene (6 bases). The V end was cut by 1 base, the J end by 8 bases, with 15 bases between. CDR1 SGHVS and CDR2 FQNEAQ come from the germline V gene. This CDR3 has 15 amino acids. The CDR3 here is CASSLGTWPGDTIYF. DNA for the CDR3: TGTGCCAGCAGCTTAGGGACATGGCCAGGGGACACCATATATTTT.

CDR3 DNA: TGTGCCAGCAGGTCAGAATTCTATGGCTACACCTTC. It codes for CASRSEFYGYTF. The chain joins TRBV12-3 or TRBV12-4 to TRBJ1-2; D gene unclear. The CDR3 loop spans 12 amino acids. Trimming pared 6 bases from V and 4 bases from J, leaving 9 bases between.

The DNA for the CDR3 is TGTGCCAGCAGCCGCGACATACCGAGGAACACCGGGGAGCTGTTTTTT. Translated, it gives CASSRDIPRNTGELFF. The V and J genes are TRBV5-4 and TRBJ2-2; D is uncertain. The germline V gene encodes CDR1 SGHNT and CDR2 YYREEE (reference sequence). The CDR3 has 16 amino acids. V was cut by 4 bases and J by 1 base, with 14 bases left in between.

In this sample, this clone turned up once. The chain carries TRBV15 and TRBJ1-2; D uncertain. There are 15 residues in the CDR3. V lost 0 bases and J 7 bases, leaving 15 bases between the germline ends. From germline, CDR1 is LNHNV and CDR2 YYDKDF (reference sequence). The CDR3, as DNA: TGTGCCACCAGCAGAGATGTGACATTATCAGGTGGCTACACCTTC. It yields the protein CATSRDVTLSGGYTF.

The chain has TRBV4-2 and TRBJ2-1; 10 bases are shared with TRBD2. The length of the CDR3 is 16 residues. J was trimmed by 14 bases and V by 0 bases; bases with no gene match: 13. CDR1 is LGHNA, CDR2 YNFKEQ, per germline. CDR3 protein: CASSQELSGGPWYEFF. The DNA for the CDR3 is TGTGCCAGCAGCCAAGAACTTAGCGGGGGGCCTTGGTATGAGTTCTTC.

This clone was observed a few times. The chain couples TRBV9 to TRBJ2-3; the D is unclear. The length of the CDR3 is 15 residues. V was shortened by 2 bases and J by 0 bases, with 10 bases between the two germline ends. Germline V CDR1 and CDR2: SGDLS, YYNGEE. CDR3 sequence: CASSVAGSSTDTQYF. The CDR3 DNA sequence: TGTGCCAGCAGCGTGGCAGGCTCAAGCACAGATACGCAGTATTTT.

This chain uses TRBV5-1 with TRBJ2-5; D gene ambiguous. This CDR3 is built from 14 residues. V was shortened by 4 bases and J by 3 bases, with 13 bases between the two germline ends. The V gene's germline CDR1 is SGHRS and CDR2 YFSETQ. CDR3 residues: CASSPWVAEETQYF. Here the CDR3 DNA reads TGCGCCAGCAGCCCCTGGGTGGCGGAAGAGACCCAGTACTTC.

Note on this clone: This sample also contains other DNA sequences that code for the same CDR3. This chain uses TRBV3-1 (or the pseudogene TRBV3-2) with TRBJ1-2, with a possible D match to TRBD1 (5 bases). V shed 2 bases and J shed 4 bases, with 17 bases lying between them. CDR3 size: 16 residues. The germline V gene encodes CDR1 LGHDT and CDR2 YNNKEL (reference sequence). The CDR3 is CASSQLRGRGGYGYTF. The CDR3 coding sequence is TGTGCCAGCAGCCAATTGCGGGGCCGGGGGGGCTATGGCTACACCTTC.

The chain links TRBV10-2 to TRBJ2-7; tentative D call: TRBD2 (7 bases). CDR3 length equals 13 residues. Trimming shortened V by 2 bases and J by 7 bases, and 12 bases separated the two germline ends. Germline V gene sequence: CDR1 WSHSY, CDR2 SAAADI. The chain's CDR3 is CASSERGAWEQYV. CDR3 in DNA: TGCGCCAGCAGTGAGCGGGGGGCTTGGGAGCAGTACGTC.

The chain is built from TRBV5-4 and TRBJ2-4, with 7 bases aligning to TRBD2. V lost 0 bases to trimming and J lost 1 base; unmatched junction nucleotides: 13. This CDR3 contains 19 residues. CDR1 and CDR2 from the germline V gene are SGHNT and YYREEE (reference sequence). Here the CDR3 reads CASSLGSGTARVAKNIQYF. For the CDR3, the DNA is TGTGCCAGCAGCTTGGGGAGCGGGACTGCGAGAGTGGCCAAAAACATTCAGTACTTC.

The rearrangement joins TRBV5-1 to TRBJ1-1, with D uncertain. Trimming took off 0 bases at V and 0 bases at J, with 12 bases between the two ends. The CDR3 covers 16 residues. The germline gives CDR1 SGHRS, CDR2 YFSETQ. CDR3 sequence: CASSLVSQAVNTEAFF. For the CDR3, the DNA is TGCGCCAGCAGCTTGGTTAGTCAGGCTGTGAACACTGAAGCTTTCTTT.

The genes are TRBV5-1 and TRBJ1-3; TRBD1 is a possible D gene (5 bases). Germline loops: CDR1 SGHRS, CDR2 YFSETQ. The length of the CDR3 is 15 residues. The V and J ends lost 4 bases and 0 bases respectively, with 11 bases between them. The CDR3 loop reads CASSQGSSSGNTIYF. CDR3 DNA sequence: TGCGCCAGCAGCCAGGGTTCGAGCTCTGGAAACACCATATATTTT. Based on the CDR3 plus reference TRBV5-1 and TRBJ1-3, the full variable domain is KAGVTQTPRYLIKTRGQQVTLSCSPISGHRSVSWYQQTPGQGLQFLFEYFSETQRNKGNFPGRFSGRQFSNSRSEMNVSTLELGDSALYLCASSQGSSSGNTIYFGEGSWLTVV.

The chain has TRBV4-1 and TRBJ2-3, with 13 bases fitting TRBD2. Germline-derived CDR1 and CDR2 are MGHRA and YSYEKL. This CDR3 is built from 17 residues. Trimming took 4 bases from V and 3 from J; bases not matched to a gene: 7. The CDR3: CASSRARLAGGTDTQYF. The CDR3 DNA sequence: TGCGCCAGCAGCCGTGCCCGACTAGCGGGGGGAACAGATACGCAGTATTTT.